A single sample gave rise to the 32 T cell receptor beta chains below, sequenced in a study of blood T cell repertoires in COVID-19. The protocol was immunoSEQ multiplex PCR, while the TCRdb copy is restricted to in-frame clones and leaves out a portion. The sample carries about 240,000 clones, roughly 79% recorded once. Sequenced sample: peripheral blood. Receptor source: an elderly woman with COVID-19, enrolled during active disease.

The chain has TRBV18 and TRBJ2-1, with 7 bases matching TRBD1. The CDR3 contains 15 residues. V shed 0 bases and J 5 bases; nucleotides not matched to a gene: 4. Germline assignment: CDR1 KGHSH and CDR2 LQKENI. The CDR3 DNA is TGTGCCAGCTCACCACCCGGGACAGAGAACAATGAGCAGTTCTTC. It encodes CASSPPGTENNEQFF.

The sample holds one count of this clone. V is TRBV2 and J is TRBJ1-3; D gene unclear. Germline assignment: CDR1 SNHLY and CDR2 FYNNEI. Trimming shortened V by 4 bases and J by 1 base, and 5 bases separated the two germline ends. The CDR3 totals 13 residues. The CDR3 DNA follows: TGTGCCAGCAGTGGCCAGTCTGGAAACACCATATATTTT. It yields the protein CASSGQSGNTIYF. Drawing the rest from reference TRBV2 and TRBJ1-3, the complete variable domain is EPEVTQTPSHQVTQMGQEVILRCVPISNHLYFYWYRQILGQKVEFLVSFYNNEISEKSEIFDDQFSVERPDGSNFTLKIRSTKLEDSAMYFCASSGQSGNTIYFGEGSWLTVV.

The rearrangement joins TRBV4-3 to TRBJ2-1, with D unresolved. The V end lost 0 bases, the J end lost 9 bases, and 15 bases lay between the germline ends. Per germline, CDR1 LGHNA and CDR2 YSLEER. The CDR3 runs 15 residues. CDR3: CASSQDTGDGGEQFF. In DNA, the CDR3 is TGCGCCAGCAGCCAAGACACGGGTGACGGTGGTGAGCAGTTCTTC.

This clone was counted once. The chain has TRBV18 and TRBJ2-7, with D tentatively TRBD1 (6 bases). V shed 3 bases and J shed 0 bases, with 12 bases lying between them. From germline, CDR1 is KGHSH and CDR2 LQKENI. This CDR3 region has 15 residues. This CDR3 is CASSPYTGFSYEQYF. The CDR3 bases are TGTGCCAGCTCACCGTATACAGGGTTCTCCTACGAGCAGTACTTC.

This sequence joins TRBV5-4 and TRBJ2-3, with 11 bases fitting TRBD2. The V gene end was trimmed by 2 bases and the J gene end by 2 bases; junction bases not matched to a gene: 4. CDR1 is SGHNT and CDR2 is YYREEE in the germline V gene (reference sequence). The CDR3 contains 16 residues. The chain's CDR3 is CASSFGTSGNTDTQYF. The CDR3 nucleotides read TGTGCCAGCAGCTTCGGGACTAGCGGTAACACAGATACGCAGTATTTT.

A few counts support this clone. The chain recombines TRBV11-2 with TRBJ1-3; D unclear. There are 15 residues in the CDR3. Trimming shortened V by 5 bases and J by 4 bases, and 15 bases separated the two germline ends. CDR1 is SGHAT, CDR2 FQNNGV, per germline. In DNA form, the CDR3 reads TGTGCCAGCAGCCGAGGGCCAGGCCGCGGAAACACCATATATTTT. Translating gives CASSRGPGRGNTIYF.

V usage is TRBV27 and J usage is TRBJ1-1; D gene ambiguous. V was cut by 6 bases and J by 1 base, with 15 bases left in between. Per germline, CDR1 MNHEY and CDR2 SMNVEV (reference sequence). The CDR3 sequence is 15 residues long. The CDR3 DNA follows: TGTGCCAGCAGCGAGATTAGCAAACAGAACACTGAAGCTTTCTTT. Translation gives CASSEISKQNTEAFF.

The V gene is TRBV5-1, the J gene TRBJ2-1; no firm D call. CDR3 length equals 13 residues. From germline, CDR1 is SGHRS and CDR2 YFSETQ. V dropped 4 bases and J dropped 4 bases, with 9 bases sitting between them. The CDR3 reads CASSPQLYNEQFF. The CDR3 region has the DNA TGCGCCAGCAGCCCCCAGTTATACAATGAGCAGTTCTTC.

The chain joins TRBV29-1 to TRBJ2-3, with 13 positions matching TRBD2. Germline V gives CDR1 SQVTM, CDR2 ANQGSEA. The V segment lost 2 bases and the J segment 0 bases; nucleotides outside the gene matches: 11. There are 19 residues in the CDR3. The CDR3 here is CSVERMGTSGETSTDTQYF. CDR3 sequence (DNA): TGCAGCGTTGAACGAATGGGGACTAGCGGGGAAACTAGCACAGATACGCAGTATTTT.

The CDR3 DNA reads TGCAGCGGTATTAGTCCGGGCGAGGGAGCTTTCTTT. Protein: CSGISPGEGAFF. The chain links TRBV29-1 to TRBJ1-1, with D unclear. This CDR3 has 12 amino acids. V was shortened by 7 bases and J by 10 bases, with 19 bases between the two germline ends. The germline V gene encodes CDR1 SQVTM and CDR2 ANQGSEA.

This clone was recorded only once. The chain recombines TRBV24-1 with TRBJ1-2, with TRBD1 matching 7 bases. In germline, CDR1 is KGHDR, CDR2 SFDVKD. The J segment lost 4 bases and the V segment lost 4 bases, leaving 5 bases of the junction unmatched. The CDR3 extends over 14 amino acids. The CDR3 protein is CATSDTGQSYGYTF. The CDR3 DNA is TGTGCCACCAGTGACACGGGACAGAGCTATGGCTACACCTTC.

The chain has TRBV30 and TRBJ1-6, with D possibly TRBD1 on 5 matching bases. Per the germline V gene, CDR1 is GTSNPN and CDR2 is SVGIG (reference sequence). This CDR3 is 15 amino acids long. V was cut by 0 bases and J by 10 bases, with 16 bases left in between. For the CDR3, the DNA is TGTGCCTGGAGTGTACAGGCGGCACCCAGATCACCCCTCCACTTT. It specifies CAWSVQAAPRSPLHF. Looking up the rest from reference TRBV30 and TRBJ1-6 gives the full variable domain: SQTIHQWPATLVQPVGSPLSLECTVEGTSNPNLYWYRQAAGRGLQLLFYSVGIGQISSEVPQNLSASRPQDRQFILSSKKLLLSDSGFYLCAWSVQAAPRSPLHFGNGTRLTVT.

DNA of the CDR3: TGTGCCAGCAGCCAAAGGGAGCAGGGGGCGAACTACACCTTC. It encodes CASSQREQGANYTF. This chain connects TRBV16 to TRBJ1-2, with 8 positions matching TRBD1. The CDR3 loop spans 14 amino acids. With V trimmed by 2 bases and J by 10 bases, 9 bases remained unmatched. Germline V gene lookup returns CDR1 KGHSY and CDR2 FQNENV.

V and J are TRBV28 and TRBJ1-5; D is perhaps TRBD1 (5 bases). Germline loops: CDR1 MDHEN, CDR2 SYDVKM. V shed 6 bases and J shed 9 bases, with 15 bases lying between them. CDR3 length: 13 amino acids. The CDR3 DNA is TGTGCCAGCAGCGACAGACCCGAAGGGCCCCAGCATTTT. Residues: CASSDRPEGPQHF.

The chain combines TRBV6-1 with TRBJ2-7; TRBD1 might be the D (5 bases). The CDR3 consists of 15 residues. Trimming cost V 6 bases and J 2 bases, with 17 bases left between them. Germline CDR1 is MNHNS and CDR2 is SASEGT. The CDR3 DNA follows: TGTGCCAGCAGATTAAACCCAGGACAAGCCTACGAGCAGTACTTC. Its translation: CASRLNPGQAYEQYF.

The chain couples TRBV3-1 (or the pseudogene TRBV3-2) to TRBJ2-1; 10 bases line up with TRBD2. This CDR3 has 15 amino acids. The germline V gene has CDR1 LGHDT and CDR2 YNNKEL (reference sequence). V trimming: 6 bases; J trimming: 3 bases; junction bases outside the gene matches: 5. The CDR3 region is CASSFLAGDYNEQFF. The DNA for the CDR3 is TGTGCCAGCAGTTTCCTAGCGGGAGACTACAATGAGCAGTTCTTC.

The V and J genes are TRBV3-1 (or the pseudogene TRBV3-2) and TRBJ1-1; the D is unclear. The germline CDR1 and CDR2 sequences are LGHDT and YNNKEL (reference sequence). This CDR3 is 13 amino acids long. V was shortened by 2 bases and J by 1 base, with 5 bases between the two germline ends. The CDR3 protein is CASSQTRNTEAFF. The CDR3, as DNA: TGTGCCAGCAGCCAAACGAGGAACACTGAAGCTTTCTTT.

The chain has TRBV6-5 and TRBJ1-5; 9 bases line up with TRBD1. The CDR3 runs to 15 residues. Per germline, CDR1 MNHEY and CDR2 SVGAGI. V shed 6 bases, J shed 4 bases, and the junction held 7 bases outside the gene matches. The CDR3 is CASRYGQGINQPQHF. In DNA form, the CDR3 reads TGTGCCAGCAGATACGGACAGGGGATTAATCAGCCCCAGCATTTT.

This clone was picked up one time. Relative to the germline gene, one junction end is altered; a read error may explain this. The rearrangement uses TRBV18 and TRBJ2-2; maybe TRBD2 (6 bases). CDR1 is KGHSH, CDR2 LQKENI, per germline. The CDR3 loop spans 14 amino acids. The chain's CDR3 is CASSPGGNAGELFF. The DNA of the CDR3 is TGTGCCAGCTCACCAGGGGGGAACGCCGGGGAGCTGTTTTTT.

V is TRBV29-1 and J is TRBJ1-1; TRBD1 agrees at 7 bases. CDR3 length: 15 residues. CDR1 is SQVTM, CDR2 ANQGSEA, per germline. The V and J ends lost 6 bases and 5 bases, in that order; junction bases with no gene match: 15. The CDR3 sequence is CSVIGLGTATTEAFF. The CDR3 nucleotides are TGCAGCGTAATTGGTTTGGGGACAGCCACGACTGAAGCTTTCTTT.

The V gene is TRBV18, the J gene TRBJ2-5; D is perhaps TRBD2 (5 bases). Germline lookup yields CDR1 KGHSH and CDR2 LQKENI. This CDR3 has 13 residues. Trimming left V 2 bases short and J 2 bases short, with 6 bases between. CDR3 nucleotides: TGTGCCAGCTCACCAGGGAGACAAGAGACCCAGTACTTC. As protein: CASSPGRQETQYF.

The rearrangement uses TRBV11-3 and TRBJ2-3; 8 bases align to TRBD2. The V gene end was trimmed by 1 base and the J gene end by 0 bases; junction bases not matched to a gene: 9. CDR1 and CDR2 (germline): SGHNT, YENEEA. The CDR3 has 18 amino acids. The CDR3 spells CASSLALFTSGSTDTQYF. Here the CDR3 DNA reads TGTGCCAGCAGCTTAGCACTATTCACTAGCGGAAGCACAGATACGCAGTATTTT. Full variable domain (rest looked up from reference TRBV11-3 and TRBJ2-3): EAGVVQSPRYKIIEKKQPVAFWCNPISGHNTLYWYLQNLGQGPELLIRYENEEAVDDSQLPKDRFSAERLKGVDSTLKIQPAELGDSAVYLCASSLALFTSGSTDTQYFGPGTRLTVL.

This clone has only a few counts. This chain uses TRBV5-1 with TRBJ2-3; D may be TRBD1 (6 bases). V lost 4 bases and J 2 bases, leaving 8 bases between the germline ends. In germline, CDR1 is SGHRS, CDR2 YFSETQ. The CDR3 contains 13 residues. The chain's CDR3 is CASSRDNTDTQYF. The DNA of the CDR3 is TGCGCCAGCAGCCGGGACAACACAGATACGCAGTATTTT.

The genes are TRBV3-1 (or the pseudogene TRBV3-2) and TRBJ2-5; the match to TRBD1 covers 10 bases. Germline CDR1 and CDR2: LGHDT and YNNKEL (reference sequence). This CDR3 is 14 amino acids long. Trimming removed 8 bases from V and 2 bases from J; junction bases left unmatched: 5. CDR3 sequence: CASGQGGRQETQYF. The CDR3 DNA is TGTGCCAGCGGACAGGGGGGCCGACAAGAGACCCAGTACTTC.

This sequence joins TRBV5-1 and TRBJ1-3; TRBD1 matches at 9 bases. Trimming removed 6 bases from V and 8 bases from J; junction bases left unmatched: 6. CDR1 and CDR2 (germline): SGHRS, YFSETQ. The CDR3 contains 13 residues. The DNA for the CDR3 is TGCGCCAGCAAGATGACAGGGGGGGACACCATATATTTT. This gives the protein CASKMTGGDTIYF. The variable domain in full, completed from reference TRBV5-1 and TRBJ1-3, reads KAGVTQTPRYLIKTRGQQVTLSCSPISGHRSVSWYQQTPGQGLQFLFEYFSETQRNKGNFPGRFSGRQFSNSRSEMNVSTLELGDSALYLCASKMTGGDTIYFGEGSWLTVV.

The CDR3 loop is CAPRPARGIPIGELFF. The CDR3 nucleotides are TGTGCCCCAAGGCCGGCCAGGGGAATACCCATCGGGGAGCTGTTTTTT. The chain has TRBV24-1 and TRBJ2-2, with D possibly matching TRBD1 (6 bases). Trimming took off 12 bases at V and 7 bases at J, with 26 bases between the two ends. Germline V lookup: CDR1 KGHDR, CDR2 SFDVKD. There are 16 residues in the CDR3.

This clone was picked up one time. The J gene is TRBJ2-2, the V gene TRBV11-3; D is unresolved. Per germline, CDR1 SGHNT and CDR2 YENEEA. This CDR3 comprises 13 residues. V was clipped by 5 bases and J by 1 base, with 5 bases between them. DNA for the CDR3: TGTGCCAGCAGCGTTATGAACACCGGGGAGCTGTTTTTT. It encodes CASSVMNTGELFF.

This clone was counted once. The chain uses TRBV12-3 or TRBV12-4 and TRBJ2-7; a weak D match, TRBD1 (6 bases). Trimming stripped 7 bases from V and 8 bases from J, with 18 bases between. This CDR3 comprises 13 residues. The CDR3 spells CASTSFLQGQQYF. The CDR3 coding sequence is TGTGCCAGCACCTCCTTTTTACAGGGTCAGCAGTACTTC.

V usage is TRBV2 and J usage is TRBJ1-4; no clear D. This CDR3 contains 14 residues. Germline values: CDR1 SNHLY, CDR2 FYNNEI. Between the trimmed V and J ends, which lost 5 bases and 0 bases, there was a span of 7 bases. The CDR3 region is CASSFLTTNEKLFF. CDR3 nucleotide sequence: TGTGCCAGCAGTTTCCTTACAACTAATGAAAAACTGTTTTTT.

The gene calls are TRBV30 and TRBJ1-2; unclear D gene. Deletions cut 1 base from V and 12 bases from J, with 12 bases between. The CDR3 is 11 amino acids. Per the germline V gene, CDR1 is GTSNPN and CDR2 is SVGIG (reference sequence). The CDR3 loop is CAWSERVAHTF. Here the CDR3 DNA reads TGTGCCTGGAGTGAGAGGGTGGCCCACACCTTC. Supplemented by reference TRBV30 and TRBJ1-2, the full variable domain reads SQTIHQWPATLVQPVGSPLSLECTVEGTSNPNLYWYRQAAGRGLQLLFYSVGIGQISSEVPQNLSASRPQDRQFILSSKKLLLSDSGFYLCAWSERVAHTFGSGTRLTVV.

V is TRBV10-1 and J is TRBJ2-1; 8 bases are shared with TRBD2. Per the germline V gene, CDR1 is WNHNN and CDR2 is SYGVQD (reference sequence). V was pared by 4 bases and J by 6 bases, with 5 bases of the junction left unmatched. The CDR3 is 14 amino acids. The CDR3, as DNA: TGCGCCAGCAGTGCCAGCGGGGGAAGCAATGAGCAGTTCTTC. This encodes CASSASGGSNEQFF.

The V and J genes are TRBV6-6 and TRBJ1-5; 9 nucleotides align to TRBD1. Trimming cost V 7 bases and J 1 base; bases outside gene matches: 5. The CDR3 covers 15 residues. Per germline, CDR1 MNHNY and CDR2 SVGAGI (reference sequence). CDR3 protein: CASTRDRVSNQPQHF. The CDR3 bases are TGTGCCAGCACTAGGGACAGGGTAAGCAATCAGCCCCAGCATTTT.